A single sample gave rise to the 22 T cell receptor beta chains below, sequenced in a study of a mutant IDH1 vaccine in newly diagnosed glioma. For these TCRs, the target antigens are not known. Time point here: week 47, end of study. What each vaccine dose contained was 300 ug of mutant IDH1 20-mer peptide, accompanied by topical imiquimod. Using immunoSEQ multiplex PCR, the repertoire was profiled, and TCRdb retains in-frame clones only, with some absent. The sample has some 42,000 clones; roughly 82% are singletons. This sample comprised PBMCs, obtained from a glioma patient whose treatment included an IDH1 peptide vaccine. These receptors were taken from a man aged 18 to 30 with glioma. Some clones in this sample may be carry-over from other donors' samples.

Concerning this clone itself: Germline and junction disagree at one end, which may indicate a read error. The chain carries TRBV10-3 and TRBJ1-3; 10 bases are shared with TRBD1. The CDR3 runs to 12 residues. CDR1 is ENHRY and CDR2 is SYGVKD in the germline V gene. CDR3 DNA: TGTGCCATCAGTGAGTCTTCCGGGACAGGGGATTTT. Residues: CAISESSGTGDF.

The chain's CDR3 is CASSFRGAGYTF. CDR3 coding DNA: TGTGCCAGCAGTTTCCGGGGTGCTGGCTACACCTTC. The V and J genes are TRBV6-5 and TRBJ1-2; D ambiguous. This CDR3 comprises 12 residues. Looked up from germline, CDR1 is MNHEY and CDR2 is SVGAGI. Trimming pared 4 bases from V and 7 bases from J, leaving 10 bases between.

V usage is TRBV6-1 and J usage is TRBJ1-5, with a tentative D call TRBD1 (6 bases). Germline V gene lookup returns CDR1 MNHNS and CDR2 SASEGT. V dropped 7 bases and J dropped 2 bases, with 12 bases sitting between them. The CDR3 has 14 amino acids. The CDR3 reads CASTGQYRNQPQHF. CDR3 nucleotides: TGTGCCAGCACCGGACAGTATCGCAATCAGCCCCAGCATTTT.

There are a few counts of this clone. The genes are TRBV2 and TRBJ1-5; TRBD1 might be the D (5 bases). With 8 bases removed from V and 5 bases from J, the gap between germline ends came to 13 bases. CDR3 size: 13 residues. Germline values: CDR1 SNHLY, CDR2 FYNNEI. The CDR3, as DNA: TGTGCCAGCGTCGGGCAGGGATATCAGCCCCAGCATTTT. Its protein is CASVGQGYQPQHF. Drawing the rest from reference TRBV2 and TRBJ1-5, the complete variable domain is EPEVTQTPSHQVTQMGQEVILRCVPISNHLYFYWYRQILGQKVEFLVSFYNNEISEKSEIFDDQFSVERPDGSNFTLKIRSTKLEDSAMYFCASVGQGYQPQHFGDGTRLSIL.

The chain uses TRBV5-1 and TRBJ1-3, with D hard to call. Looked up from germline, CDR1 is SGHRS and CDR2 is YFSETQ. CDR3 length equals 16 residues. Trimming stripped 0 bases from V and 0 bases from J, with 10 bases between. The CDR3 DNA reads TGCGCCAGCAGCTTGGGGGCCAGCTCCTCTGGAAACACCATATATTTT. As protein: CASSLGASSSGNTIYF.

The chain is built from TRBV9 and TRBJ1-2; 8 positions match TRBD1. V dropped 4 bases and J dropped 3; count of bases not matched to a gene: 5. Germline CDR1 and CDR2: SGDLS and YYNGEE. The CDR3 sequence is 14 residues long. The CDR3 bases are TGTGCCAGCAGCTCAGGGGGCATCGACTATGGCTACACCTTC. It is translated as CASSSGGIDYGYTF.

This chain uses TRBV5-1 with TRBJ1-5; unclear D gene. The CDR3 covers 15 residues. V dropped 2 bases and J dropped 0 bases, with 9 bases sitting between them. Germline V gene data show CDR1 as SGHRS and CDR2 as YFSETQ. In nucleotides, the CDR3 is TGCGCCAGCAGCTTAGGGCAGAATAGCAATCAGCCCCAGCATTTT. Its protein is CASSLGQNSNQPQHF.

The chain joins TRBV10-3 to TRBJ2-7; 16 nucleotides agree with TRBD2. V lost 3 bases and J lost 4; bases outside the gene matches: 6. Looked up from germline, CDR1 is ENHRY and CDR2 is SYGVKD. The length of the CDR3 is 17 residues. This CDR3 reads CAISDPRGLAGGYEQYF. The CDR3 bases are TGTGCCATCAGTGATCCTAGGGGACTAGCGGGAGGGTACGAGCAGTACTTC.

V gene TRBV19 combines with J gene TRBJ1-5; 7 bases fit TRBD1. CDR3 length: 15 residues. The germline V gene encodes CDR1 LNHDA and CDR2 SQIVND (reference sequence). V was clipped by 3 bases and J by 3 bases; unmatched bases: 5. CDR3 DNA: TGTGCCAGTAGTATGACAACAGGGGCCAATCAGCCCCAGCATTTT. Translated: CASSMTTGANQPQHF.

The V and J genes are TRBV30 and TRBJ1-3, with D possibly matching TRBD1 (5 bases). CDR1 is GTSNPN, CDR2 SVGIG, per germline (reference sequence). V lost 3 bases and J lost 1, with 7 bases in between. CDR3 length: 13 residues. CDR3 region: CAWSPGSGNTIYF. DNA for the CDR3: TGTGCCTGGAGCCCAGGGTCTGGAAACACCATATATTTT.

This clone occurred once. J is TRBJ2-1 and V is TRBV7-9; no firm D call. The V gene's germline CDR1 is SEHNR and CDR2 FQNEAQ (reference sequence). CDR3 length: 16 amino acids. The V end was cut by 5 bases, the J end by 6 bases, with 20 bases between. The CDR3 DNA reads TGTGCCAGCAGCGCACGTCTAGGCGGCCAATCCAATGAGCAGTTCTTC. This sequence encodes CASSARLGGQSNEQFF.

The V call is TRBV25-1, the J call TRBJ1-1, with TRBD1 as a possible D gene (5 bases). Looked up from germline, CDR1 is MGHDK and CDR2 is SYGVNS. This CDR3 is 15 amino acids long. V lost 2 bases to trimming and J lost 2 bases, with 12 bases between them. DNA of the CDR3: TGTGCCAGCAGTGAAAAGGCAGGGATAAACACTGAAGCTTTCTTT. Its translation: CASSEKAGINTEAFF.

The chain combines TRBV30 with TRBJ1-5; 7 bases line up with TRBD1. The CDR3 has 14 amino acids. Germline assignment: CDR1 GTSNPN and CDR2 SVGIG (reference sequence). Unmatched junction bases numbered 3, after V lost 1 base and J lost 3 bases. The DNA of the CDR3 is TGTGCCTGGAGTGCGGGACAGATCAATCAGCCCCAGCATTTT. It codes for CAWSAGQINQPQHF.

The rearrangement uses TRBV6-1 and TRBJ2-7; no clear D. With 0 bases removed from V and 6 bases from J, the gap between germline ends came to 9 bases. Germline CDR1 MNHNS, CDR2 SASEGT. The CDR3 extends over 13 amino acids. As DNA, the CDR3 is TGTGCCAGCAGTGAAGCGCAACGGCTCGAGCAGTACTTC. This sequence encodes CASSEAQRLEQYF.

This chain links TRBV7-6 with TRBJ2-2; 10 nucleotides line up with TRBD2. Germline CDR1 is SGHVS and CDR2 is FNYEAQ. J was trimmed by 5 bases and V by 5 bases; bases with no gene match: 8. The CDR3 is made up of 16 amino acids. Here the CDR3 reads CASSPLAGGATGELFF. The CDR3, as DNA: TGTGCCAGCAGCCCCTTAGCGGGAGGAGCTACCGGGGAGCTGTTTTTT.

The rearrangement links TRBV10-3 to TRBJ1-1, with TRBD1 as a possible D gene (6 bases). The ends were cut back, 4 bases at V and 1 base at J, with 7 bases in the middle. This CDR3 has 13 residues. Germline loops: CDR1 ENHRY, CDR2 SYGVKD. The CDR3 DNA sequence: TGTGCCATCAGTGCACAGGGGAACACTGAAGCTTTCTTT. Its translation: CAISAQGNTEAFF.

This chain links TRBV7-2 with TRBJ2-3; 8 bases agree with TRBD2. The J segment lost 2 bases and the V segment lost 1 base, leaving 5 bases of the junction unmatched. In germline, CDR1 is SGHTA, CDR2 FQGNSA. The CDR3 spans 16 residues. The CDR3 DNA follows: TGTGCCAGCAGCTTAGGTCGGGGGGGGATCACAGATACGCAGTATTTT. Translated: CASSLGRGGITDTQYF.

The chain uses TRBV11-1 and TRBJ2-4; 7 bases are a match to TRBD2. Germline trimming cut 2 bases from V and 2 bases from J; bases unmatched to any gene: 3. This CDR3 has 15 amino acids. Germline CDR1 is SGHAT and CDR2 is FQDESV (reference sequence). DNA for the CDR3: TGTGCCAGCAGCTTAACCGGGACTACCAAAAACATTCAGTACTTC. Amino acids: CASSLTGTTKNIQYF.

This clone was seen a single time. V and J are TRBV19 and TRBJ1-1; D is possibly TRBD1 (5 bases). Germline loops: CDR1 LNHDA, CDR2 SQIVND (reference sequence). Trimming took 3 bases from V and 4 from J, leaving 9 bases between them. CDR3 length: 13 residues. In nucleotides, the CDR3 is TGTGCCAGTAGTATGACAGTGGGCACTGAAGCTTTCTTT. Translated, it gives CASSMTVGTEAFF.

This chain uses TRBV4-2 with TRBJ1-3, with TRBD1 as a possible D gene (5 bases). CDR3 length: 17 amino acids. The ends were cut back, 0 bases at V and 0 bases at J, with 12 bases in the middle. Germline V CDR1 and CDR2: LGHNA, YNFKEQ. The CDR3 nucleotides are TGTGCCAGCAGCCAAGATATGGGGCGTATCTCTGGAAACACCATATATTTT. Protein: CASSQDMGRISGNTIYF.

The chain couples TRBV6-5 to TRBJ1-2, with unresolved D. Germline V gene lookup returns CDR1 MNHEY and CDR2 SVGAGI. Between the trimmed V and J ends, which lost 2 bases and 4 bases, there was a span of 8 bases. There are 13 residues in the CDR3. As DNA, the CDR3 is TGTGCCAGCAGTTACAGTACGGCCTATGGCTACACCTTC. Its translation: CASSYSTAYGYTF.

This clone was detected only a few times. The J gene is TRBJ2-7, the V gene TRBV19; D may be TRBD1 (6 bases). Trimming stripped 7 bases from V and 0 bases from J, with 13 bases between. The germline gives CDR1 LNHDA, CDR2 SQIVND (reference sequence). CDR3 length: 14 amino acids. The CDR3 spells CASTQGRNSYEQYF. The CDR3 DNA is TGTGCCAGTACCCAGGGGCGTAACTCCTACGAGCAGTACTTC.